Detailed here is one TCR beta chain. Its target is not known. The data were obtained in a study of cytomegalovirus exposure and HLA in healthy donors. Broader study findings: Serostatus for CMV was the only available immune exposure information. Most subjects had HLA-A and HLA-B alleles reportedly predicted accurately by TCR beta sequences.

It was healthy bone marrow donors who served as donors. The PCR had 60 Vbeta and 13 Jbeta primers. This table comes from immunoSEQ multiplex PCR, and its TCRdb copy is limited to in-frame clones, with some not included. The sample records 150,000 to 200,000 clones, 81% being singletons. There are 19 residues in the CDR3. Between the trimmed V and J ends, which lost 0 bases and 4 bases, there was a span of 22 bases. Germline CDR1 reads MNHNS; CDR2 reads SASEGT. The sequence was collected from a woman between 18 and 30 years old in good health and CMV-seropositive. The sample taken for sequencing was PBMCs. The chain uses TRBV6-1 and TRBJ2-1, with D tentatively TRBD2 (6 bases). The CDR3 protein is CASSEAREGLDIFYNEQFF. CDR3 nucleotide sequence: TGTGCCAGCAGTGAAGCGCGGGAAGGGCTCGACATTTTTTACAATGAGCAGTTCTTC.